The source of this T cell receptor beta chain is a study of cytomegalovirus exposure and HLA in healthy donors. Study-level points and caveats: In vitro experiments confirmed that three CMV-associated chains were specific for CMV antigens. Earlier analysis found most TCR beta V segments productive about 87% or about 30% of the time. Reported results showed that the classifier diagnosed cytomegalovirus status with high specificity and sensitivity.

PCR involved 60 Vbeta and 13 Jbeta primers. Data came from immunoSEQ multiplex PCR; TCRdb stores just in-frame clones and leaves some out. In the table there are 210,000 or so clones, 77% of which are singletons. Germline CDR1 and CDR2: MNHEY and SVGAGI. V lost 9 bases, J lost 3 bases, and 7 bases stayed unmatched. This CDR3 spans 14 amino acids. A remark on this clone: Its cognate antigen is unknown.

This rearrangement joins TRBV6-5 to TRBJ2-2; TRBD2 matches at 7 bases. The receptor's source is a woman aged 60 to 75 in good health and CMV-seropositive. Sequenced sample: PBMCs. As DNA, the CDR3 is TGTGCCAGGGAGGGGAGGGCCGACACCGGGGAGCTGTTTTTT. Amino acid sequence: CAREGRADTGELFF.